The 3 T cell receptor beta chains in this list originate from one sample, sequenced in a study of T cells in Graves' hyperthyroidism and ophthalmopathy (dated by TCRdb to about 2019). The library was built by means of multiplex PCR. The sequencer was an Illumina HiSeq 2000. The TCR beta CDR3 regions were amplified from the RNA transcripts. The TCR CDR3 was subjected to a first round of RT-PCR using the HTBI primer set and the Qiagen OneStep RT-PCR kit. TCRdb reran the public reads through fastp at Q25 and MiXCR, keeping productive beta chains. Each entry is one CDR3 protein sequence, shown with its most common DNA and genes. The sample table holds roughly 400,000 distinct CDR3 sequences, of which over 13% were seen once. The top ten constitute 25% to 30% of the sample. Sample: blood. The receptors here all came from a man between 45 and 60 years old with Graves' ophthalmopathy.

This clonotype has ten or more counts. The chain is built from TRBV6-1 and TRBJ2-1; 16 bases match TRBD2. This CDR3 has 19 amino acids. Trimming took 10 bases from V and 6 from J; bases not matched to a gene: 18. Germline CDR1 MNHNS, CDR2 SASEGT. The CDR3 spells CATWSAPGLAGGRGNEQFF. DNA for the CDR3: TGTGCCACGTGGAGTGCACCGGGACTAGCGGGAGGGCGGGGCAATGAGCAGTTCTTC.

To note about this clonotype: A clone one base away is much larger, so this may be a read error. The chain has TRBV7-8 and TRBJ2-5; 7 positions match TRBD2. From germline, CDR1 is SGHVS and CDR2 FQNEAQ. The J segment lost 9 bases and the V segment lost 2 bases, leaving 12 bases of the junction unmatched. CDR3 size: 15 residues. The CDR3 coding sequence is TGTGCCAGCAGCTTAAGGCGGGAGCGGGTGGAGGCCCAGTACTTC. Amino acids: CASSLRRERVEAQYF. Combining the CDR3 with reference TRBV7-8 and TRBJ2-5 gives the whole variable domain GAGVSQSPRYKVAKRGQDVALRCDPISGHVSLFWYQQALGQGPEFLTYFQNEAQLDKSGLPSDRFFAERPEGSVSTLKIQRTQQEDSAVYLCASSLRRERVEAQYFGPGTRLLVL.

V usage is TRBV5-1 and J usage is TRBJ2-1, with TRBD2 matching over 11 bases. From germline, CDR1 is SGHRS and CDR2 YFSETQ. The CDR3 is 15 residues long. J was trimmed by 9 bases and V by 4 bases; bases with no gene match: 9. The CDR3 loop is CASSPTSGKAGEQFF. The DNA of the CDR3 is TGCGCCAGCAGCCCGACTAGCGGGAAGGCCGGTGAGCAGTTCTTC.